This T cell receptor (beta chain) stems from a study of cytomegalovirus exposure and HLA in healthy donors. Study-wide results and limits: Some V segments, TRBV6-2 and TRBV6-3 among them, were indistinguishable and were therefore excluded. According to a later analysis, most TCR beta chains associated with CMV appeared HLA-restricted.

CDR3 size: 14 residues. In germline, CDR1 is SNHLY, CDR2 FYNNEI. With 60 Vbeta and 13 Jbeta primers, the PCR was carried out. Sequenced by immunoSEQ multiplex PCR; TCRdb stores in-frame clones only, minus some. The sample shows around 110,000 clones, more than 60% of them seen only once. Turning to this clone: Antigen: not known. One junction end does not reproduce the germline sequence, and a read error may be involved.

The sample comprised PBMCs. The genes are TRBV2 and TRBJ2-7, with 11 bases that match TRBD2. This sequence originates from a man between 18 and 35 years old in good health and CMV-seronegative. CDR3 amino acids: CASSELSVGLAGHF. The CDR3 coding sequence is TGTGCCAGCAGTGAATTATCGGTCGGACTAGCGGGCCACTTC.